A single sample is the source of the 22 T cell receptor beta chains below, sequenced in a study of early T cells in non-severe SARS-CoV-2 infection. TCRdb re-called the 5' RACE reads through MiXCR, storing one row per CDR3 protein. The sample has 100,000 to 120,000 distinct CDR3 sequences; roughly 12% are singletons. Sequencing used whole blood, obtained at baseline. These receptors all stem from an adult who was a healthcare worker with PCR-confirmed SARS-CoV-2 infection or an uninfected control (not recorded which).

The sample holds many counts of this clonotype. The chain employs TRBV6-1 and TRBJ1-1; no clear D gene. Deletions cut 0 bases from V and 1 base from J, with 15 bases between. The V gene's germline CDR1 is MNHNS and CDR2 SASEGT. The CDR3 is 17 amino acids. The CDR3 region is CASSEALLVVGNTEAFF. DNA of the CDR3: TGTGCCAGCAGTGAAGCGCTTCTGGTGGTCGGGAACACTGAAGCTTTCTTT.

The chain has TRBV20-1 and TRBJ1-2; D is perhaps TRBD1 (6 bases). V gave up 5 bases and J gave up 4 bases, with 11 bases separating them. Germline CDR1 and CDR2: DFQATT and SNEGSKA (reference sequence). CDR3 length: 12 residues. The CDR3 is CSAADSPYGYTF. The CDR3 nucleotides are TGCAGTGCTGCGGACAGCCCCTATGGCTACACCTTC.

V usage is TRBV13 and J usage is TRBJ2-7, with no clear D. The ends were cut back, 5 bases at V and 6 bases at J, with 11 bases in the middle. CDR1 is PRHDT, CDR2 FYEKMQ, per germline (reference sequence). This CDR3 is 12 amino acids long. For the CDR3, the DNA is TGTGCCAGCAGCCTACTTCAAGCCGAGCAGTACTTC. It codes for CASSLLQAEQYF. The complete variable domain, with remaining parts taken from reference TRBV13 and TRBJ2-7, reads AAGVIQSPRHLIKEKRETATLKCYPIPRHDTVYWYQQGPGQDPQFLISFYEKMQSDKGSIPDRFSAQQFSDYHSELNMSSLELGDSALYFCASSLLQAEQYFGPGTRLTVT.

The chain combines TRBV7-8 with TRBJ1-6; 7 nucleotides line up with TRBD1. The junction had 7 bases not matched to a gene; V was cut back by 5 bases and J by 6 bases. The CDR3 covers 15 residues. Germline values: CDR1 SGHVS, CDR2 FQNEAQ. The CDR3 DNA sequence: TGTGCCAGCAGCGGGTGGGACAGCCTTAATTCACCCCTCCACTTT. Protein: CASSGWDSLNSPLHF.

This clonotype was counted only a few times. CDR3 in amino acids: CASSRDRVNEQYF. The CDR3 bases are TGTGCCAGCAGTAGGGACAGGGTCAACGAGCAGTACTTC. V usage is TRBV6-5 and J usage is TRBJ2-7; 9 bases agree with TRBD1. Per germline, CDR1 MNHEY and CDR2 SVGAGI. V was pared by 5 bases and J by 5 bases, with 4 bases of the junction left unmatched. There are 13 residues in the CDR3.

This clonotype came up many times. CDR3: CASSYAKGGPYEQYF. The CDR3 DNA sequence: TGTGCCAGCAGTTACGCGAAGGGGGGACCCTACGAGCAGTACTTC. The rearrangement joins TRBV6-5 to TRBJ2-7; D may match TRBD1 or TRBD2 (6 bases each). This CDR3 spans 15 amino acids. The germline gives CDR1 MNHEY, CDR2 SVGAGI. V was shortened by 2 bases and J by 2 bases, with 13 bases between the two germline ends.

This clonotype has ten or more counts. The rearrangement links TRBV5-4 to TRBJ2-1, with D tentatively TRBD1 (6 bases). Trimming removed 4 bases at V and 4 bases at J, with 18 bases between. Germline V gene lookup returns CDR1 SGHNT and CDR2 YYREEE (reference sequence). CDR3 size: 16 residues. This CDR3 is CASSPDRTAIYNEQFF. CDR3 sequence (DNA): TGTGCCAGCAGCCCAGATAGGACAGCAATATACAATGAGCAGTTCTTC.

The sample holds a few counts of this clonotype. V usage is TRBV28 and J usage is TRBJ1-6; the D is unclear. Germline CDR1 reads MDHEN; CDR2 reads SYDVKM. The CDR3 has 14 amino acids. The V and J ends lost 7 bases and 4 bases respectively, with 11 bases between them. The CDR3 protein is CASKAALYNSPLHF. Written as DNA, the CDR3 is TGTGCCAGCAAAGCCGCCTTGTATAATTCACCCCTCCACTTT.

The CDR3 DNA reads as TGTGCCAGCGGAAGGGGCTACGAGCAGTACTTC. This translates into CASGRGYEQYF. V is TRBV5-6 and J is TRBJ2-7; TRBD1 might be the D (5 bases). The V gene lost 7 bases and the J gene lost 3 bases, with 8 bases spanning the gap. The V gene's germline CDR1 is SGHDT and CDR2 YYEEEE. The CDR3 runs 11 residues. Supplemented by reference TRBV5-6 and TRBJ2-7, the full variable domain reads DAGVTQSPTHLIKTRGQQVTLRCSPKSGHDTVSWYQQALGQGPQFIFQYYEEEERQRGNFPDRFSGHQFPNYSSELNVNALLLGDSALYLCASGRGYEQYFGPGTRLTVT.

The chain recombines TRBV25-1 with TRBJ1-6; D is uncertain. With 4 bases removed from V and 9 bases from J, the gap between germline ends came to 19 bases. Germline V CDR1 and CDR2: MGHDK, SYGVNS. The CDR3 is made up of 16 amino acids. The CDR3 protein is CASSGQRTDESSPLHF. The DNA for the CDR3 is TGTGCCAGCAGTGGACAACGGACGGATGAGAGTTCACCCCTCCACTTT.

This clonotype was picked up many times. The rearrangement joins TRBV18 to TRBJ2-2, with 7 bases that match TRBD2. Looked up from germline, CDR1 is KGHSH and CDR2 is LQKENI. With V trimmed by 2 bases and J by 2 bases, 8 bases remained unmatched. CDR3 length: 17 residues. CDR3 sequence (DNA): TGTGCCAGCTCACCAGGCCGCGGGGGACCTAACACCGGGGAGCTGTTTTTT. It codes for CASSPGRGGPNTGELFF.

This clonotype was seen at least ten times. CDR3 region: CSVGTDSNQPQHF. CDR3 coding DNA: TGCAGCGTTGGTACAGATAGCAATCAGCCCCAGCATTTT. This chain connects TRBV29-1 to TRBJ1-5; D gene unclear. V was trimmed by 4 bases and J by 0 bases, leaving 7 bases between them. The germline gives CDR1 SQVTM, CDR2 ANQGSEA. There are 13 residues in the CDR3.

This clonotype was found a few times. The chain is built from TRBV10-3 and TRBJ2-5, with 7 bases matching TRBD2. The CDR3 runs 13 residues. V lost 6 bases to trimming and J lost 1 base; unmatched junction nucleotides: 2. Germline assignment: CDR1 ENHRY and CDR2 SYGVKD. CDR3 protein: CAIRSGTQETQYF. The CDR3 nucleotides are TGTGCCATCAGAAGCGGGACCCAAGAGACCCAGTACTTC.

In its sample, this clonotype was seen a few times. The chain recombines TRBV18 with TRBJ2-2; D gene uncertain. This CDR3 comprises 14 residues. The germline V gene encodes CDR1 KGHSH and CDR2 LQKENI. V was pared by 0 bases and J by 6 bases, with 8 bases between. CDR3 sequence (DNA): TGTGCCAGCTCACCACCGTCTGTCGCCGGGGAGCTGTTTTTT. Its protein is CASSPPSVAGELFF.

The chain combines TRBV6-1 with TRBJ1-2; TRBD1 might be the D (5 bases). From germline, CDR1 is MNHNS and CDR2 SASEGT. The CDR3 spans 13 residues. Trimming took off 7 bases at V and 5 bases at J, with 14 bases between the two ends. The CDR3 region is CASTGQDGYGYTF. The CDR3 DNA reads TGTGCCAGCACCGGACAAGATGGTTATGGCTACACCTTC.

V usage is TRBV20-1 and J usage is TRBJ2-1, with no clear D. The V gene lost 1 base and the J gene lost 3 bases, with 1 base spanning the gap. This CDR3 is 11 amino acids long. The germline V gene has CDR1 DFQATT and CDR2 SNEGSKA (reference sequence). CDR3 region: CSARVYNEQFF. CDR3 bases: TGCAGTGCTAGAGTCTACAATGAGCAGTTCTTC.

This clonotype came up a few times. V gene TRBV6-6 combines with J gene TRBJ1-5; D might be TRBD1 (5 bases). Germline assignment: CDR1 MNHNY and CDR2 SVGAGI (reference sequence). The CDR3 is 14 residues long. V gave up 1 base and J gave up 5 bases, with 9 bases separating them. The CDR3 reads CASSYWDQDQPQHF. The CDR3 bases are TGTGCCAGCAGTTACTGGGACCAAGATCAGCCCCAGCATTTT.

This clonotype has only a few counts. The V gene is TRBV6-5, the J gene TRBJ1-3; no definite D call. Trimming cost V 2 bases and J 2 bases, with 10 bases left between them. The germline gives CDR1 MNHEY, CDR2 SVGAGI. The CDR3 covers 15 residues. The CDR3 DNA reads TGTGCCAGCAGTTACGCCGGACTCGCTGGAAACACCATATATTTT. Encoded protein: CASSYAGLAGNTIYF.

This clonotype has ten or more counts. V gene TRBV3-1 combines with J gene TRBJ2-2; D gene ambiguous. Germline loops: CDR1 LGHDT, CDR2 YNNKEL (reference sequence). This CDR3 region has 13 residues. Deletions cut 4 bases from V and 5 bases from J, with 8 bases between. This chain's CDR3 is CASSLDLTGELFF. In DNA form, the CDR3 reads TGTGCCAGCAGCCTGGACCTAACCGGGGAGCTGTTTTTT.

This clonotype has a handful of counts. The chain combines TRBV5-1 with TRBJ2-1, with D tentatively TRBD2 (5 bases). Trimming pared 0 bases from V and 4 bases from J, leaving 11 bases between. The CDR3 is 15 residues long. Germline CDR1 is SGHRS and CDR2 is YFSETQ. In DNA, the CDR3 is TGCGCCAGCAGCTTGGTGGCTAGCACGTACAATGAGCAGTTCTTC. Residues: CASSLVASTYNEQFF.

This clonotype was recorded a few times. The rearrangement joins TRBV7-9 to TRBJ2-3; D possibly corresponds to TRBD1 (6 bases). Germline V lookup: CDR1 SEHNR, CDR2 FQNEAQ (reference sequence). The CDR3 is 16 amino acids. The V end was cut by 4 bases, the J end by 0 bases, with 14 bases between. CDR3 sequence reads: CASSSQGTTSTDTQYF. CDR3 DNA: TGTGCCAGCAGCTCTCAGGGGACCACTAGCACAGATACGCAGTATTTT.

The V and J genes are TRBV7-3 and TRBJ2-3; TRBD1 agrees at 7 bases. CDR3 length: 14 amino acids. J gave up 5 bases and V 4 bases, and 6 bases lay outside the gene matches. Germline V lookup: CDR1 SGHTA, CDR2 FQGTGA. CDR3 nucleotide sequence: TGTGCCAGCAGCTCTCACAGGGGCGAAGATACGCAGTATTTT. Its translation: CASSSHRGEDTQYF. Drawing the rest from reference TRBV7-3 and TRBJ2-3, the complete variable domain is GAGVSQTPSNKVTEKGKYVELRCDPISGHTALYWYRQSLGQGPEFLIYFQGTGAADDSGLPNDRFFAVRPEGSVSTLKIQRTERGDSAVYLCASSSHRGEDTQYFGPGTRLTVL.